Following are 24 T cell receptor beta chains from one sample sequenced in a study of T-cell memory formation after mild COVID-19 (dated by TCRdb to about 2021). Receptors were amplified or captured by 5' RACE. For sequencing, an Illumina NovaSeq 6000 was employed. TCRdb reworked the public reads: Q25 trimming with fastp, MiXCR clone assembly, productive beta chains retained. Rows are unified per CDR3 protein, each entry keeping the most common DNA and genes. The sample profile shows around 340,000 distinct CDR3 sequences; 15% to 20% of them were found once. 20% to 25% of the sample goes to the ten largest clones. Sequencing was done on a sample of PBMCs or a T cell subset sorted from them (not recorded which). The receptors were sampled from a man aged 18 to 30 who had mild COVID-19 (a few samples of this study predate the infection). The sample titles of this study are shuffled in the database, so cell type and time point are left out; the donor was told from shared clones.

This clonotype was detected a few times. The CDR3 DNA sequence: TGCGCCAGCAGCCAAGATGGTGGACTGGGAGACAATGAGCAGTTCTTC. Translated, it gives CASSQDGGLGDNEQFF. This sequence joins TRBV4-3 and TRBJ2-1; D perhaps matches TRBD2 (5 bases). CDR1 is LGHNA and CDR2 is YSLEER in the germline V gene. The CDR3 contains 16 residues. V was cut by 0 bases and J by 5 bases, with 14 bases left in between.

V is TRBV12-3 or TRBV12-4 and J is TRBJ1-4; D not certain. The CDR3 has 14 residues. V was shortened by 3 bases and J by 8 bases, with 13 bases between the two germline ends. This CDR3 is CASSFSQVGEKLFF. The CDR3 nucleotides are TGTGCCAGCAGTTTCTCCCAGGTAGGGGAAAAACTGTTTTTT.

V gene TRBV5-6 combines with J gene TRBJ1-1; D remains unclear. The V and J ends lost 7 bases and 3 bases respectively, with 13 bases between them. The CDR3 length is 13 residues. CDR1 and CDR2 (germline): SGHDT, YYEEEE. The CDR3 nucleotides read TGTGCCAGCTACCTAGGGCCTCACACTGAAGCTTTCTTT. The encoded protein is CASYLGPHTEAFF.

The sample holds a few counts of this clonotype. The gene calls are TRBV5-1 and TRBJ1-2; no clear D. Germline CDR1 SGHRS, CDR2 YFSETQ. Between the trimmed V and J ends, which lost 7 bases and 4 bases, there was a span of 11 bases. This CDR3 spans 12 amino acids. The DNA for the CDR3 is TGCGCCAGCCAGGACGTGGGCTATGGCTACACCTTC. It translates to CASQDVGYGYTF.

This clonotype was seen repeatedly, ten times or more. This sequence joins TRBV5-1 and TRBJ2-1; TRBD2 matches at 8 bases. The CDR3 is 15 residues long. V dropped 0 bases and J dropped 6; count of bases not matched to a gene: 5. Per germline, CDR1 SGHRS and CDR2 YFSETQ. Written as DNA, the CDR3 is TGCGCCAGCAGCTTGGAGGTAGCGGGGCCCAATGAGCAGTTCTTC. It is translated as CASSLEVAGPNEQFF.

This rearrangement joins TRBV9 to TRBJ1-2; D is unclear. Per the germline V gene, CDR1 is SGDLS and CDR2 is YYNGEE. The CDR3 is made up of 16 amino acids. V was shortened by 4 bases and J by 8 bases, with 24 bases between the two germline ends. The CDR3 DNA follows: TGTGCCAGCAGCCCTCAACTCACCGGGCCCTATGGAGGCTACACCTTC. As protein: CASSPQLTGPYGGYTF.

This clonotype was seen a few times. This chain links TRBV29-1 with TRBJ2-7; a weak D match, TRBD1 (6 bases). The CDR3 runs 13 residues. V was cut by 4 bases and J by 3 bases, with 13 bases left in between. Per germline, CDR1 SQVTM and CDR2 ANQGSEA. CDR3 nucleotide sequence: TGCAGCGTTGGTGGGCAGGGGATCTACGAGCAGTACTTC. Translated, it gives CSVGGQGIYEQYF.

The V call is TRBV7-2, the J call TRBJ2-3; D gene ambiguous. Trimming cost V 1 base and J 2 bases, with 4 bases left between them. The germline CDR1 and CDR2 sequences are SGHTA and FQGNSA. The CDR3 has 13 residues. CDR3 in amino acids: CASSLDNTDTQYF. The CDR3 DNA sequence: TGTGCCAGCAGCTTAGATAACACAGATACGCAGTATTTT.

This clonotype was detected ten times or more. J is TRBJ2-7 and V is TRBV2; D perhaps matches TRBD1 (7 bases). Deletions cut 7 bases from V and 4 bases from J, with 17 bases between. The CDR3 is 14 amino acids. The germline CDR1 and CDR2 sequences are SNHLY and FYNNEI. CDR3 in amino acids: CASTQGGHLYEQYF. Written as DNA, the CDR3 is TGTGCCAGCACTCAGGGGGGACACCTATACGAGCAGTACTTC.

The chain combines TRBV9 with TRBJ1-1; D is perhaps TRBD1 (6 bases). CDR1 SGDLS and CDR2 YYNGEE come from the germline V gene. The CDR3 extends over 18 amino acids. V was trimmed by 3 bases and J by 5 bases, leaving 26 bases between them. CDR3 bases: TGTGCCAGCAGCGGAAACACAGGGAGCGGGGCGTTGGAAACTGAAGCTTTCTTT. Amino acids: CASSGNTGSGALETEAFF.

The V call is TRBV6-6, the J call TRBJ1-5, with unresolved D. The CDR3 covers 14 residues. The germline V gene encodes CDR1 MNHNY and CDR2 SVGAGI (reference sequence). Trimming stripped 0 bases from V and 12 bases from J, with 15 bases between. The CDR3 DNA is TGTGCCAGCAGTTACTCGAGTAGGCCGCCGGGCCAGCATTTT. As protein: CASSYSSRPPGQHF.

The chain employs TRBV12-3 or TRBV12-4 and TRBJ1-5, with D possibly matching TRBD1 (5 bases). The CDR3 has 14 amino acids. V was cut by 8 bases and J by 0 bases, with 11 bases left in between. The CDR3 coding sequence is TGTGCCAGCCTGGGGGGATATAGCAATCAGCCCCAGCATTTT. As protein: CASLGGYSNQPQHF.

This clonotype was found many times. The V gene is TRBV29-1, the J gene TRBJ2-7; perhaps D is TRBD1 or TRBD2 (5 bases each). Trimming removed 2 bases at V and 6 bases at J, with 11 bases between. Germline values: CDR1 SQVTM, CDR2 ANQGSEA. This CDR3 has 12 amino acids. CDR3 in DNA: TGCAGCGTTGAAAGTGGGGGTCCCGAGCAGTACTTC. Its protein is CSVESGGPEQYF.

This clonotype has more than one count but fewer than ten. The V and J genes are TRBV20-1 and TRBJ2-7; 7 bases are shared with TRBD2. With 1 base clipped from V and 2 bases from J, the junction kept 5 bases outside the gene matches. The CDR3 consists of 14 residues. Germline CDR1 is DFQATT and CDR2 is SNEGSKA (reference sequence). CDR3 nucleotide sequence: TGCAGTGCTAGAGGATGGGAGGGCGCCTACGAGCAGTACTTC. As protein: CSARGWEGAYEQYF.

The chain joins TRBV7-3 to TRBJ2-3; D may be TRBD2 (6 bases). This CDR3 comprises 14 residues. Trimming cost V 5 bases and J 3 bases, with 12 bases left between them. Per the germline V gene, CDR1 is SGHTA and CDR2 is FQGTGA. CDR3 amino acids: CASSLAFETDTQYF. The CDR3 region has the DNA TGTGCCAGCAGCCTAGCGTTCGAGACAGATACGCAGTATTTT.

There are a few counts of this clonotype. The chain joins TRBV6-4 to TRBJ2-2, with D tentatively TRBD1 (6 bases). Germline CDR1 MRHNA, CDR2 SNTAGT. CDR3 size: 12 residues. V lost 8 bases and J 2 bases, leaving 6 bases between the germline ends. CDR3 DNA sequence: TGTGCCAGCGGGGGCAACACCGGGGAGCTGTTTTTT. Protein sequence: CASGGNTGELFF.

The rearrangement links TRBV7-2 to TRBJ2-7; D not certain. Germline V gene lookup returns CDR1 SGHTA and CDR2 FQGNSA. The CDR3 has 15 residues. V gave up 5 bases and J gave up 1 base, with 15 bases separating them. The CDR3 DNA reads TGTGCCAGCAGCGTCCGGACGGAGTTATCCTACGAGCAGTACTTC. Its protein product is CASSVRTELSYEQYF.

The chain employs TRBV11-2 and TRBJ1-3, with 7 bases fitting TRBD1. CDR3 size: 14 residues. Per the germline V gene, CDR1 is SGHAT and CDR2 is FQNNGV. The CDR3 here is CGTGQSSSGNTIYF. Written as DNA, the CDR3 is TGTGGGACGGGACAGTCGAGCTCTGGAAACACCATATATTTT.

The chain recombines TRBV7-2 with TRBJ2-1; no definite D call. There are 15 residues in the CDR3. Deletions cut 7 bases from V and 0 bases from J, with 13 bases between. Germline V CDR1 and CDR2: SGHTA, FQGNSA. CDR3 sequence reads: CASTGEYSSYNEQFF. In DNA, the CDR3 is TGTGCCAGCACCGGAGAGTACAGCTCCTACAATGAGCAGTTCTTC.

This clonotype showed up just a few times. This chain uses TRBV7-6 with TRBJ1-4, with 7 bases lining up with TRBD1. CDR1 is SGHVS, CDR2 FNYEAQ, per germline. CDR3 length: 17 residues. The J segment lost 1 base and the V segment lost 5 bases, leaving 10 bases of the junction unmatched. The CDR3 DNA reads TGTGCCAGCAGCCTGGATGGAGGGGGCGTAACTAATGAAAAACTGTTTTTT. This codes for CASSLDGGGVTNEKLFF.

V gene TRBV7-2 combines with J gene TRBJ1-5; maybe TRBD1 (5 bases). The CDR3 runs to 15 residues. Trimming removed 9 bases from V and 2 bases from J, with 17 bases in between. Per the germline V gene, CDR1 is SGHTA and CDR2 is FQGNSA. The DNA for the CDR3 is TGTGCCAGTAGCAAAGGGGACGTAGGCAATCAGCCCCAGCATTTT. It codes for CASSKGDVGNQPQHF.

The J gene is TRBJ1-5, the V gene TRBV4-1; D unclear. With 1 base removed from V and 5 bases from J, the gap between germline ends came to 12 bases. This CDR3 spans 15 amino acids. In germline, CDR1 is MGHRA, CDR2 YSYEKL. CDR3 in amino acids: CASSQAWEMYQPQHF. The CDR3 coding sequence is TGCGCCAGCAGCCAAGCGTGGGAAATGTATCAGCCCCAGCATTTT.

This rearrangement joins TRBV7-2 to TRBJ2-2; unclear D gene. Per the germline V gene, CDR1 is SGHTA and CDR2 is FQGNSA. CDR3 length equals 12 residues. The germline V and J ends were trimmed by 5 bases and 11 bases, with 12 bases remaining between them. The CDR3 loop is CASSPNELELFF. CDR3 coding DNA: TGTGCCAGCAGCCCTAACGAGCTCGAGCTGTTTTTT.

This clonotype appeared many times. This chain joins TRBV4-3 and TRBJ2-7; the D call may be TRBD1 or TRBD2 (6 bases each). Germline loops: CDR1 LGHNA, CDR2 YSLEER. V was pared by 4 bases and J by 0 bases, with 16 bases between. The CDR3 spans 16 residues. The CDR3 DNA sequence: TGCGCCAGCAGCCGCAATGTAGGGGGGAGCTCCTACGAGCAGTACTTC. Amino acid sequence: CASSRNVGGSSYEQYF.